The next 3 T cell receptor beta chains were all read from a single sample in a study of blood T cell repertoires in COVID-19. This table comes from immunoSEQ multiplex PCR, and its TCRdb copy is limited to in-frame clones, with some not included. The sample lists about 250,000 clones, 70% to 90% occurring once. The sample was PBMCs or T cells enriched from blood (not recorded which). Receptor source: a woman aged 25 to 39 who had recovered from COVID-19.

The gene calls are TRBV18 and TRBJ1-1; D might be TRBD1 (6 bases). The CDR3 is 16 residues long. With 0 bases removed from V and 3 bases from J, the gap between germline ends came to 14 bases. CDR1 is KGHSH, CDR2 LQKENI, per germline. The CDR3 DNA reads TGTGCCAGCTCACCACCGTCGCGGGGGGCCCACACTGAAGCTTTCTTT. Amino acids: CASSPPSRGAHTEAFF.

The J gene is TRBJ2-3, the V gene TRBV9; unclear D gene. The CDR3 is 12 amino acids. With 4 bases removed from V and 3 bases from J, the gap between germline ends came to 6 bases. Germline-derived CDR1 and CDR2 are SGDLS and YYNGEE. The CDR3: CASSPPTDTQYF. The DNA of the CDR3 is TGTGCCAGCAGCCCCCCGACAGATACGCAGTATTTT.

The gene calls are TRBV11-2 and TRBJ2-3, with 9 positions matching TRBD2. CDR3 length: 16 residues. With 5 bases clipped from V and 9 bases from J, the junction kept 15 bases outside the gene matches. Germline CDR1 reads SGHAT; CDR2 reads FQNNGV. CDR3 coding DNA: TGTGCCAGCAGCGAAAATCTAGCGGGGACAGATTCGACGCAGTATTTT. Translation: CASSENLAGTDSTQYF.